This entry is about one T cell receptor (beta chain). CDR3 size: 14 residues. Trimming cost V 7 bases and J 1 base, with 11 bases left between them. CDR1 and CDR2 (germline): LNHDA, SQIVND (reference sequence). Original analysis: Reference gene primer amplification gave nucleated cell count estimates. Assay used: immunoSEQ multiplex PCR; TCRdb lists only in-frame clones, some missing. The V and J calls and clone size are taken from that table; D and trimming were inferred from the DNA. The table shows about 160,000 clones, with roughly 90% occurring only once. The data stem from a study of blood T cell repertoires in COVID-19. Those enrolled, adults aged roughly 18 to 89 years, came from some 25 US areas. Grouping used clinical history reported by participants in a survey and questionnaire. Recovery meant two consecutive negative NP/OP PCR tests, professional clearance, or resolved symptoms.

Sequencing was performed on PBMCs or T cells enriched from blood (not recorded which). The clonotype originates from a woman aged 45 to 65 who had recovered from COVID-19. V gene TRBV19 combines with J gene TRBJ1-5; D gene uncertain. CDR3 sequence (DNA): TGTGCCAGTATAAGCATGGTGAGCAATCAGCCCCAGCATTTT. Translated, it gives CASISMVSNQPQHF.